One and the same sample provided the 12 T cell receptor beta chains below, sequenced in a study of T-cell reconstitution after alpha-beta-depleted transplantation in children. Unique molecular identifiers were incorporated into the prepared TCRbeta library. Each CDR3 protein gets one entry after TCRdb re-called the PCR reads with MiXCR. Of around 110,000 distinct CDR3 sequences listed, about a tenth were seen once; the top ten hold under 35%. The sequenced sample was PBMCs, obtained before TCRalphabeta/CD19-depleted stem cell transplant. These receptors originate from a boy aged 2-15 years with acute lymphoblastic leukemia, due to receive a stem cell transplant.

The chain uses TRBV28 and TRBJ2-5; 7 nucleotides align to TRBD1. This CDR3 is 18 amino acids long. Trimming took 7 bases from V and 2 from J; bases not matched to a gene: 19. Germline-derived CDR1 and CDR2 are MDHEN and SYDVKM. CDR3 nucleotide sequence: TGTGCCAGCACCAGTACATTCAGTCCCAAGGGGGCACAAGAGACCCAGTACTTC. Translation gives CASTSTFSPKGAQETQYF.

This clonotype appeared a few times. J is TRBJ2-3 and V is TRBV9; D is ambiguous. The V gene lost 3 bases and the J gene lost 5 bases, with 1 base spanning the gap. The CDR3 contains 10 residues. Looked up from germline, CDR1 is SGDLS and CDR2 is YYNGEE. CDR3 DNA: TGTGCCAGCAGCGGAGATACGCAGTATTTT. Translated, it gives CASSGDTQYF.

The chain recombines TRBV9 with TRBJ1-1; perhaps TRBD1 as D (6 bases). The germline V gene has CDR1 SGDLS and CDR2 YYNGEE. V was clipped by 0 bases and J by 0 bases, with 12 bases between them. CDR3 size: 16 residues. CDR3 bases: TGTGCCAGCAGCGTAGGAGGGGGAGGCATGAACACTGAAGCTTTCTTT. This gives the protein CASSVGGGGMNTEAFF.

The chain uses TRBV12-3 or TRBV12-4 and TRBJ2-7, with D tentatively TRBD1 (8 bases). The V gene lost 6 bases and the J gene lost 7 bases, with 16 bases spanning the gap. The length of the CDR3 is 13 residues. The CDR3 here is CASRYSQGGEQYF. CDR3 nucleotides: TGTGCCAGCAGATATTCACAGGGGGGGGAGCAGTACTTC.

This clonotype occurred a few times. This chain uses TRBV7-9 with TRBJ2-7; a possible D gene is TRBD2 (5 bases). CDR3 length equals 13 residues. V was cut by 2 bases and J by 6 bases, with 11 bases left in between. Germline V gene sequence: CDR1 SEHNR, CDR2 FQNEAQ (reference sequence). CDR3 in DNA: TGTGCCAGCAGCTTAAATAGCGTGTCCGAGCAGTACTTC. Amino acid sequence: CASSLNSVSEQYF. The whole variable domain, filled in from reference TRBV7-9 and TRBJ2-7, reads DTGVSQNPRHKITKRGQNVTFRCDPISEHNRLYWYRQTLGQGPEFLTYFQNEAQLEKSRLLSDRFSAERPKGSFSTLEIQRTEQGDSAMYLCASSLNSVSEQYFGPGTRLTVT.

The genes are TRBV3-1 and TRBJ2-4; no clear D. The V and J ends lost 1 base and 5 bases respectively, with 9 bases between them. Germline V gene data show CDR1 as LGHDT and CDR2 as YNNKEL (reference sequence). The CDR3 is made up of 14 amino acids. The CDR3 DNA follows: TGTGCCAGCAGCCAAGGTGGGAACGAAAACATTCAGTACTTC. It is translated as CASSQGGNENIQYF.

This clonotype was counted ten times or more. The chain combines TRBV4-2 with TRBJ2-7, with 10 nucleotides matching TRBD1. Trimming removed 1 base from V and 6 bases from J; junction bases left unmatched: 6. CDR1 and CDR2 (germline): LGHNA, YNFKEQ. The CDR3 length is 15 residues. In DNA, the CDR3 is TGTGCCAGCAGCCAAGCAAGACAGGGGGCGGGCGAGCAGTACTTC. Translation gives CASSQARQGAGEQYF.

Written as DNA, the CDR3 is TGTGCCAGCAGCCCGGCGACTAACTATGGCTACACCTTC. It yields the protein CASSPATNYGYTF. The chain recombines TRBV5-4 with TRBJ1-2; the D is unclear. With 4 bases removed from V and 0 bases from J, the gap between germline ends came to 7 bases. The CDR3 is 13 amino acids. Germline V gene data show CDR1 as SGHNT and CDR2 as YYREEE (reference sequence).

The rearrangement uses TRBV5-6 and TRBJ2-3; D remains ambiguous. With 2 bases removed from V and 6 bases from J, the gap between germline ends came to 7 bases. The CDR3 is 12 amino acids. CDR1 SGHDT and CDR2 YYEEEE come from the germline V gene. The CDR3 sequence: CASSFSSDTQYF. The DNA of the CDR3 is TGTGCCAGCAGCTTTTCTTCTGATACGCAGTATTTT.

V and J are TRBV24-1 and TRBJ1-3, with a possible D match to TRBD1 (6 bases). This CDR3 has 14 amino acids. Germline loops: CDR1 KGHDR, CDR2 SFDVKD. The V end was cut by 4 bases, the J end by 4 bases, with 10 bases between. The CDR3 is CATSETDRGNTIYF. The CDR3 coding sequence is TGTGCCACCAGTGAAACAGACAGGGGAAACACCATATATTTT.

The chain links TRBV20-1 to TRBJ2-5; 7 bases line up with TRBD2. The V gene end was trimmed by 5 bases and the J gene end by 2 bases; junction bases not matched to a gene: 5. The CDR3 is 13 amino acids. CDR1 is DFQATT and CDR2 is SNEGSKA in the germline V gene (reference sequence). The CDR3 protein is CSAGGGGQETQYF. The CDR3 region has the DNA TGCAGTGCTGGGGGGGGAGGGCAAGAGACCCAGTACTTC.

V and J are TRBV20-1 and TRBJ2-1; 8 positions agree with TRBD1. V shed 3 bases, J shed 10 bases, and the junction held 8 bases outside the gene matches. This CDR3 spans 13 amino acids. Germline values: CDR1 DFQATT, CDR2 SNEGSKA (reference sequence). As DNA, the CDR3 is TGCAGTGCTAGTACAGGGGGGCGCAAAGAGCAGTTCTTC. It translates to CSASTGGRKEQFF.